The rows below give T cell receptor beta chains drawn from one sample of a study of blood T cell repertoires in COVID-19. Sequencing used immunoSEQ multiplex PCR; TCRdb keeps in-frame clones, though not all of them. The sample has 150,000 or so clones; around nine tenths are singletons. The source material was peripheral blood. The source of these receptors is a man in his sixties with COVID-19, enrolled during active disease. Both conserved end residues are part of each CDR3. The D gene is left open where the match is weak. Clone size, where shown, is once, few, many, or a class for clones that have expanded.

j_call: TRBJ1-3
v_call: TRBV2
clone_size: few
d_call: TRBD1
cdr3_nt: TGTGCCAGCAGGCCCCCAACTTCCGGGACAGGATTTACTGGAAACACCATATATTTT
cdr3_aa: CASRPPTSGTGFTGNTIYF

j_call: TRBJ1-2
v_call: TRBV18
clone_size: .
d_call: TRBD1
cdr3_nt: TGTGCCAGCTCACGGGACAGCTCTGAGTCTGGCTACACCTTC
cdr3_aa: CASSRDSSESGYTF

j_call: TRBJ2-7
v_call: TRBV7-2
clone_size: .
d_call: TRBD1
cdr3_nt: TGTGCCAGCAGCTTAGGAACCGGGACAGAGGGCGAGCAGTACTTC
cdr3_aa: CASSLGTGTEGEQYF

j_call: TRBJ2-7
v_call: TRBV20-1
clone_size: .
d_call: .
cdr3_nt: TGCAGTGCTAGGAGGGTGTCAGAGCAGTACTTC
cdr3_aa: CSARRVSEQYF

j_call: TRBJ2-6
v_call: TRBV7-2
clone_size: .
d_call: TRBD1
cdr3_nt: TGTGCCAGCAGCTCAGATTACTTACAGGGGTTCGTCCTGACTTTC
cdr3_aa: CASSSDYLQGFVLTF

j_call: TRBJ1-5
v_call: TRBV27
clone_size: .
d_call: TRBD1
cdr3_nt: TGTGCCAGCAGTAGGGGAGGGACAGGGAGTCAGCCCCAGCATTTT
cdr3_aa: CASSRGGTGSQPQHF

j_call: TRBJ1-3
v_call: TRBV28
clone_size: .
d_call: .
cdr3_nt: TGTGCCAGCAGTCCCTCGGGGGGATTATCTGGAAACACCATATATTTT
cdr3_aa: CASSPSGGLSGNTIYF

j_call: TRBJ2-5
v_call: TRBV19
clone_size: .
d_call: .
cdr3_nt: TGTGCCAGTAGAAGGACTGAGTGGGAGACCCAGTACTTC
cdr3_aa: CASRRTEWETQYF

j_call: TRBJ2-4
v_call: TRBV29-1
clone_size: .
d_call: TRBD1
cdr3_nt: TGCAGCGTTGATGTAGGGACAGGGGTAAACATTCAGTACTTC
cdr3_aa: CSVDVGTGVNIQYF

j_call: TRBJ1-1
v_call: TRBV29-1
clone_size: .
d_call: .
cdr3_nt: TGCAGCGGCGAGCGGGGGAACACTGAAGCTTTCTTT
cdr3_aa: CSGERGNTEAFF

j_call: TRBJ2-1
v_call: TRBV5-1
clone_size: .
d_call: .
cdr3_nt: TGCGCCAGCAGCTTTAACTACAATGAGCAGTTCTTC
cdr3_aa: CASSFNYNEQFF

j_call: TRBJ2-3
v_call: TRBV7-9
clone_size: .
d_call: .
cdr3_nt: TGTGCCAGCAGCCCCCTCCAGGGGAGGGGCCCAGATACGCAGTATTTT
cdr3_aa: CASSPLQGRGPDTQYF

j_call: TRBJ2-5
v_call: TRBV11-2
clone_size: .
d_call: TRBD2
cdr3_nt: TGTGCCAGCAGCAATCTAGCGGGGACCTGGGGGGAGACCCAGTACTTC
cdr3_aa: CASSNLAGTWGETQYF

j_call: TRBJ1-2
v_call: TRBV6-5
clone_size: .
d_call: .
cdr3_nt: TGTGCCAGCAGTTACTCGGGGGGGCGATATGGCTACACCTTC
cdr3_aa: CASSYSGGRYGYTF

j_call: TRBJ1-1
v_call: TRBV11-2
clone_size: .
d_call: TRBD1
cdr3_nt: TGTGCCAGCAGCCCCGACCAGGGGGTCCTGAACACTGAAGCTTTCTTT
cdr3_aa: CASSPDQGVLNTEAFF

j_call: TRBJ2-7
v_call: TRBV5-4
clone_size: .
d_call: .
cdr3_nt: TGTGCCAGCAGCCGAACAGGGAGTAGCTCCTACGAGCAGTACTTC
cdr3_aa: CASSRTGSSSYEQYF

j_call: TRBJ2-1
v_call: TRBV10-3
clone_size: .
d_call: .
cdr3_nt: TGTGCCTCCTCGGTAGGGGACAATGAGCAGTTCTTC
cdr3_aa: CASSVGDNEQFF

j_call: TRBJ2-1
v_call: TRBV7-2
clone_size: .
d_call: TRBD2
cdr3_nt: TGTGCCAGCAGCTTCCTGGTAGCGGGAGGGAGAAGCAATGAGCAGTTCTTC
cdr3_aa: CASSFLVAGGRSNEQFF

j_call: TRBJ2-2
v_call: TRBV28
clone_size: .
d_call: TRBD1
cdr3_nt: TGTGCCAGCCGGACAGGATCGAACACCGGGGAGCTGTTTTTT
cdr3_aa: CASRTGSNTGELFF

j_call: TRBJ1-5
v_call: TRBV7-9
clone_size: .
d_call: .
cdr3_nt: TGTGCCAGCAGCTTAGCGAGAGGTGGGGCGGACAATCAGCCCCAGCATTTT
cdr3_aa: CASSLARGGADNQPQHF

j_call: TRBJ2-1
v_call: TRBV29-1
clone_size: .
d_call: .
cdr3_nt: TGCAGCGTTGGGGCGAGGGACAATGAGCAGTTCTTC
cdr3_aa: CSVGARDNEQFF

j_call: TRBJ1-2
v_call: TRBV20-1
clone_size: .
d_call: .
cdr3_nt: TGCAGTGCCTATCAGGGGTATGGCTACACCTTC
cdr3_aa: CSAYQGYGYTF

j_call: TRBJ1-1
v_call: TRBV29-1
clone_size: .
d_call: TRBD1
cdr3_nt: TGCAGCGTTGTAATGACAGGGGTCACTGAAGCTTTCTTT
cdr3_aa: CSVVMTGVTEAFF

j_call: TRBJ1-2
v_call: TRBV6-5
clone_size: .
d_call: TRBD1
cdr3_nt: TGTGCCAGCAGTTATGGGGACAGACCTAACTATGGCTACACCTTC
cdr3_aa: CASSYGDRPNYGYTF

j_call: TRBJ1-1
v_call: TRBV3-1/TRBV3-2
clone_size: .
d_call: .
cdr3_nt: TGTGCCAGCAGCCTACGACAGGTGAGGACTGAAGCTTTCTTT
cdr3_aa: CASSLRQVRTEAFF

j_call: TRBJ1-2
v_call: TRBV27
clone_size: .
d_call: TRBD1
cdr3_nt: TGTGCCAGCAAACCGGGACAGGGGGCTTGGTTCGACTATGGCTACACCTTC
cdr3_aa: CASKPGQGAWFDYGYTF

j_call: TRBJ2-5
v_call: TRBV7-2
clone_size: .
d_call: TRBD1
cdr3_nt: TGTGCCAGCAATAGGGACAGGGGGGAAGAGACCCAGTACTTC
cdr3_aa: CASNRDRGEETQYF

j_call: TRBJ2-7
v_call: TRBV5-1
clone_size: .
d_call: TRBD2
cdr3_nt: TGCGCCAGCAGTCCGGCGGGGGAGAAAATCTACGAGCAGTACTTC
cdr3_aa: CASSPAGEKIYEQYF

j_call: TRBJ2-5
v_call: TRBV6-2/TRBV6-3
clone_size: .
d_call: TRBD2
cdr3_nt: TGTGCCAGCAGTGACTCCCGACTAGCGATTAAAGAGACCCAGTACTTC
cdr3_aa: CASSDSRLAIKETQYF

j_call: TRBJ2-5
v_call: TRBV23-1
clone_size: .
d_call: .
cdr3_nt: TGCGCCAGCAGTCAATGTTTATACCGCACCCGAAGACAGGATCGGGAGACCCAGTACTTC
cdr3_aa: CASSQCLYRTRRQDRETQYF

j_call: TRBJ1-2
v_call: TRBV6-4
clone_size: once
d_call: .
cdr3_nt: TGTGCCAGCAGTGACTCTCGTGGCTACACCTTC
cdr3_aa: CASSDSRGYTF

j_call: TRBJ2-1
v_call: TRBV18
clone_size: .
d_call: TRBD1
cdr3_nt: TGTGCCAGCTCAGGGCGACAGGGGGAGGAGTACAATGAGCAGTTCTTC
cdr3_aa: CASSGRQGEEYNEQFF

j_call: TRBJ2-1
v_call: TRBV11-2
clone_size: .
d_call: .
cdr3_nt: TGTGCCAGCAGCTTTCCGGGACTCAATGAGCAGTTCTTC
cdr3_aa: CASSFPGLNEQFF

j_call: TRBJ1-5
v_call: TRBV6-2/TRBV6-3
clone_size: .
d_call: TRBD1
cdr3_nt: TGTGCCAGCAGCCGACAGGGGCGAAGCAATCAGCCCCAGCATTTT
cdr3_aa: CASSRQGRSNQPQHF

j_call: TRBJ1-6
v_call: TRBV18
clone_size: .
d_call: .
cdr3_nt: TGTGCCAGCTCACGGGCAAGAAATTCACCCCTCCACTTT
cdr3_aa: CASSRARNSPLHF

j_call: TRBJ2-3
v_call: TRBV5-1
clone_size: .
d_call: .
cdr3_nt: TGCGCCAGCAGCGGCCTTTCTTATGGCTCAGATACGCAGTATTTT
cdr3_aa: CASSGLSYGSDTQYF

j_call: TRBJ2-5
v_call: TRBV20-1
clone_size: .
d_call: .
cdr3_nt: TGCAGTGCTAGACTAGTGGAGACCCAGTACTTC
cdr3_aa: CSARLVETQYF

j_call: TRBJ2-1
v_call: TRBV6-5
clone_size: .
d_call: TRBD2
cdr3_nt: TGTGCCAGCAGTATGAGCGGGGTCAACAATGAGCAGTTCTTC
cdr3_aa: CASSMSGVNNEQFF

j_call: TRBJ1-5
v_call: TRBV6-1
clone_size: .
d_call: .
cdr3_nt: TGTGCCAGCAGTGAAGCGCACAGGGCACAGCAGCCCCAGCATTTT
cdr3_aa: CASSEAHRAQQPQHF

j_call: TRBJ1-2
v_call: TRBV24-1
clone_size: .
d_call: TRBD1
cdr3_nt: TGTGCCACCAGGGGACAGGGTCCCGGCTACACCTTC
cdr3_aa: CATRGQGPGYTF

j_call: TRBJ1-1
v_call: TRBV16
clone_size: .
d_call: .
cdr3_nt: TGTGCCAGCAGCCTAAAAGGGGGGGGCCTTGAAGCTTTCTTT
cdr3_aa: CASSLKGGGLEAFF

j_call: TRBJ1-1
v_call: TRBV19
clone_size: few
d_call: .
cdr3_nt: TGTGCCAGTAGGATAAAAGGGGACACTGAAGCTTTCTTT
cdr3_aa: CASRIKGDTEAFF

j_call: TRBJ2-2
v_call: TRBV11-1
clone_size: .
d_call: TRBD1
cdr3_nt: TGTGCCAGCAGCTCCCCGGGACAGGGTTCCGGGGAGCTGTTTTTT
cdr3_aa: CASSSPGQGSGELFF

j_call: TRBJ1-5
v_call: TRBV30
clone_size: .
d_call: TRBD1
cdr3_nt: TGTGCCTGGAGTGGGGGTGTGGGACAGGGTTTTTCTCAGCCCCAGCATTTT
cdr3_aa: CAWSGGVGQGFSQPQHF

j_call: TRBJ2-7
v_call: TRBV12-3/TRBV12-4
clone_size: .
d_call: .
cdr3_nt: TGTGCCAGCAGAAGGGGCGCCTCCTACGAGCAGTACTTC
cdr3_aa: CASRRGASYEQYF

j_call: TRBJ2-1
v_call: TRBV19
clone_size: .
d_call: .
cdr3_nt: TGTGCCAGTAGCGTCGTAGGACAGGGAGGGTTGTGGCAGTTCTTC
cdr3_aa: CASSVVGQGGLWQFF

j_call: TRBJ1-4
v_call: TRBV5-6
clone_size: .
d_call: TRBD1
cdr3_nt: TGTGCCAGCAGCTGGGGACAGTCTGAAAAACTGTTTTTT
cdr3_aa: CASSWGQSEKLFF

j_call: TRBJ2-2
v_call: TRBV6-2/TRBV6-3
clone_size: .
d_call: .
cdr3_nt: TGTGCCAGCAGTAGGCAGACTAACACCGGGGAGCTGTTTTTT
cdr3_aa: CASSRQTNTGELFF

j_call: TRBJ1-1
v_call: TRBV7-2
clone_size: .
d_call: .
cdr3_nt: TGTGCCAGCAGCTTAGTGGGGGGGTCTAACACTGAAGCTTTCTTT
cdr3_aa: CASSLVGGSNTEAFF

j_call: TRBJ1-2
v_call: TRBV6-5
clone_size: .
d_call: .
cdr3_nt: TGTGCCAGCAAACCCGGCAGGGCCTATGGCTACACCTTC
cdr3_aa: CASKPGRAYGYTF

j_call: TRBJ1-3
v_call: TRBV3-1/TRBV3-2
clone_size: .
d_call: .
cdr3_nt: TGTGCCAGCAGCCAAGATTCGTGGCAGTCTGCGGACTCTGGAAACACCATATATTTT
cdr3_aa: CASSQDSWQSADSGNTIYF

j_call: TRBJ2-7
v_call: TRBV28
clone_size: once
d_call: .
cdr3_nt: TGTGCCAGCACCCCCCAGGGCCCGAAGAGCTCCTACGAGCAGTACTTC
cdr3_aa: CASTPQGPKSSYEQYF

j_call: TRBJ1-2
v_call: TRBV14
clone_size: .
d_call: .
cdr3_nt: TGTGCCAGCAGCCAGACGACAGGAGTCTATGGCTACACCTTC
cdr3_aa: CASSQTTGVYGYTF

j_call: TRBJ1-2
v_call: TRBV29-1
clone_size: once
d_call: TRBD1
cdr3_nt: TGCAGCGTTGAAGATCGGGGCAGGGGGCCTAACTATGGCTACACCTTC
cdr3_aa: CSVEDRGRGPNYGYTF

j_call: TRBJ1-1
v_call: TRBV30
clone_size: once
d_call: .
cdr3_nt: TGTGCCTGGAGTGTCTCAGGGGAAACTGAAGCTTTCTTT
cdr3_aa: CAWSVSGETEAFF

j_call: TRBJ1-2
v_call: TRBV6-6
clone_size: .
d_call: TRBD1
cdr3_nt: TGTGCCAGCAGTTTAGGGACAGGGCACTATGGCTACACCTTC
cdr3_aa: CASSLGTGHYGYTF

j_call: TRBJ1-2
v_call: TRBV7-2
clone_size: .
d_call: TRBD1
cdr3_nt: TGTGCCAGCAGCTCAGGGGGCGGGTATGGCTACACCTTC
cdr3_aa: CASSSGGGYGYTF

j_call: TRBJ2-2
v_call: TRBV18
clone_size: .
d_call: TRBD2
cdr3_nt: TGTGCCAGCTCAGAACTAGCGAGAACCGGGGAGCTGTTTTTT
cdr3_aa: CASSELARTGELFF

j_call: TRBJ1-2
v_call: TRBV28
clone_size: .
d_call: .
cdr3_nt: TGTGCCAGCATTTCCGGGACACGCCATGGCTACACCTTC
cdr3_aa: CASISGTRHGYTF

j_call: TRBJ1-4
v_call: TRBV27
clone_size: .
d_call: .
cdr3_nt: TGTGCCAGCAGTTTATGGGGAGGGTATCTCACTAATGAAAAACTGTTTTTT
cdr3_aa: CASSLWGGYLTNEKLFF